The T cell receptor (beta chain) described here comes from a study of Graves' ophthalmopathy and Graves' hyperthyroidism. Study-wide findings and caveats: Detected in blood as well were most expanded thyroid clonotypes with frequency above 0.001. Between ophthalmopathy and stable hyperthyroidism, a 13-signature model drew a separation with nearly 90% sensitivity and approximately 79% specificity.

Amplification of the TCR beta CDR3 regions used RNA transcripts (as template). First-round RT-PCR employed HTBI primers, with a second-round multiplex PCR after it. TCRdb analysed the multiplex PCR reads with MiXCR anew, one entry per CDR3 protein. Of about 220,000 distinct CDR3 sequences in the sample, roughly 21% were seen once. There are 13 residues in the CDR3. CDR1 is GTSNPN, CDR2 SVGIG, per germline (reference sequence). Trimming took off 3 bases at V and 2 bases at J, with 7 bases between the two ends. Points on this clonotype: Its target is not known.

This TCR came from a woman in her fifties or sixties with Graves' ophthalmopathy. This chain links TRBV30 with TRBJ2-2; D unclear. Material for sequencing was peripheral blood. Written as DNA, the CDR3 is TGTGCCTGGAGAAATAGCAACACCGGGGAGCTGTTTTTT. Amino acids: CAWRNSNTGELFF.